This TCR beta chain was captured in a study of cytomegalovirus exposure and HLA in healthy donors. The primer mix had 60 Vbeta and 13 Jbeta primers. In the original workflow: The count from a later analysis was 70 million to 85 million unique TCR beta chains, some 11 million of them shared. Measured with immunoSEQ multiplex PCR; TCRdb has only the in-frame clones, and not every one. The DNA was the basis for D and trimming; V, J and clone size are from that table. The sample lists 90,000 to 140,000 clones, less than 85% occurring once. This CDR3 has 14 amino acids. V dropped 6 bases and J dropped 10; count of bases not matched to a gene: 7. From germline, CDR1 is MNHEY and CDR2 SMNVEV (reference sequence).

This receptor was obtained from a man between 40 and 49 years old in good health and CMV-seropositive. Sequenced: PBMCs. J is TRBJ1-6 and V is TRBV27; 9 nucleotides line up with TRBD1. Written as DNA, the CDR3 is TGTGCCAGCAGGTGGACAGGGGCGGGATCACCCCTCCACTTT. Its translation is CASRWTGAGSPLHF.